The following is a T cell receptor (beta chain) sequence with its context. The antigen is undetermined. Time point here: after dendritic cell vaccination, including at tumor progression/relapse. This CDR3 has 12 amino acids. V lost 0 bases to trimming and J lost 11 bases, with 9 bases between them. Germline-derived CDR1 and CDR2 are SGHDN and FVKESK. The entry originates in a study of glioma-infiltrating T cells after dendritic cell vaccination. About the research overall: Samples are from glioblastoma patients in Phase I and II dendritic cell vaccine trials. Patients received three intradermal dendritic cell vaccine injections at biweekly intervals. General study findings and limits: Estimated pretreatment TIL content predicted outcome after dendritic cell vaccination. The cohort had few patients with full blood and tumor sets.

The method was immunoSEQ multiplex PCR; TCRdb's version includes in-frame clones alone and lacks a portion of them. Here the sample spans over 75,000 clones, roughly four fifths being singletons. The sample was blood, taken after dendritic cell vaccination. The rearrangement uses TRBV14 and TRBJ2-3, with D unresolved. This clonotype originated in a human donor with glioblastoma. The CDR3 here is CASSQDLGLQYF. CDR3 DNA sequence: TGTGCCAGCAGCCAAGACCTGGGCTTGCAGTATTTT.